This TCR beta chain originates from a study of blood T cells in healthy people across ages (dated by TCRdb to between 2015 and 2016). Regarding the research as a whole: In model experiments, roughly one uniquely barcoded TCR beta cDNA molecule per two T cells was captured by template switching. For two donors (one aged 18 to 29 and one aged 80 or older), the study analyzed two additional independent replicas of 1 million unique cDNA reads from the same blood draw. To track age-related changes in TCR beta repertoire diversity, the study relied on deep sequencing normalized with unique cDNA molecular identifiers. Donors were grouped into four age groups: young (average approximately 16 years), middle-aged (roughly 37), aged (62) and long-lived (over 80). Donors of different ages were randomly distributed across sequencing lanes to avoid experimental bias.

The library was built by means of 5' RACE. The data were produced on an Illumina HiSeq 2500. The second PCR ran for roughly 6 to 11 cycles and used a J-beta primer mix along with a sample-barcoded 5' primer. Each TCR beta cDNA molecule received a unique molecular identifier from a template-switch 5' adaptor carrying 12 random nucleotides. At least 2.5 million CDR3-containing paired-end reads were obtained from each sample. First-strand cDNA synthesis was performed from all RNA using the Mint cDNA synthesis kit, with priming by a TRBC-specific oligonucleotide. After uracil-DNA glycosylase treatment, a first 18-cycle PCR used universal primers M1SS and BC2_uni_R on all cDNA. Turning to the authors' computational methods: Normalization of each sample was performed by random selection of 1 million high-quality reads, each carrying a distinct molecular identifier. Reads sharing molecular identifiers were discarded rather than binned into consensus sequences. MiTCR, set to a Q25 quality threshold and the strictest error-elimination algorithm, was used for CDR3 identification, clonotype clustering and error correction. Lower-bound total TCR beta diversity was estimated with a nonparametric unseen species model using Euler transformation. Using fastp at Q25 and MiXCR, TCRdb reprocessed the public reads and kept productive beta chains. Identical CDR3 protein sequences are pooled into one entry, listed with their most common genes and DNA. In this record, the V and J calls reflect TCRdb's handling and not the investigators' own analysis. Here the sample has about 970,000 distinct CDR3 sequences; just over 50% occur a single time. In total, the top ten clones hold roughly a fifth of the sample.

The roughly 39 donors, aged 6 to 90 years, were systemically healthy Caucasian individuals from Russia. Ten milliliters of peripheral blood were collected from each donor into EDTA-treated Vacutainer tubes. PBMCs were isolated by Ficoll-Paque density-gradient centrifugation, with at least 6 million obtained per sample. Total RNA was extracted from PBMCs with Trizol reagent, with at least 5.5 micrograms obtained per sample. Naive CD45RAhigh/CD27high T cell percentages were measured by flow cytometry on a PBMC aliquot from every donor. In the case of this clonotype: Its antigen remains unidentified. No base quality information exists; no much larger clone differs at one position.

Broader findings and caveats from the paper: A strong correlation was found between observed TCR beta diversity and the percentage of naive T cells measured by flow cytometry. Donor CMV infection status was unknown, potentially confounding age-related changes in expanded clonotypes. Bulk unsorted PBMC profiling prevented conclusive comparison of naive and antigen-experienced compartments. As age increased, observed TCR beta diversity per million T cells dropped in a roughly linear way, and a significant reduction was already evident by age roughly 36. Total diversity estimates from one million sequenced T cells were considered lower bounds and underestimates. Compared with the aged group, the long-lived group had more naive CD4+ T cells, fewer expanded clones and increased TCR diversity, suggesting age selection.

This sequence originates from a woman in her sixties or seventies in good health. Sequencing used blood.

The bases are TGTGCCAGCTCTCCCCCCCGGCGGGCGGATACGCAGTATTTT. Protein translation: CASSPPRRADTQYF. The rearrangement joined TRBV18 to TRBJ2-3; the D gene is possibly TRBD2, with 5 bases matching. The CDR3 numbers 14 residues from cysteine through phenylalanine. The only DNA kept is the CDR3, 42 bases in frame from the first base. CDR1 KGHSH and CDR2 LQKENI were looked up in the germline V gene. V is reduced by 6 bases and J by 6 bases, leaving a spacing of 16 bases between them.